A selection of T cell receptor beta chains follows, all from one sample in a study of blood T cell repertoires in COVID-19. Profiling relied on immunoSEQ multiplex PCR, and the TCRdb table lists in-frame clones only, not all of them. Counted here are 150,000 to 200,000 clones, around 81% occurring once; the ten biggest clones make up around 10%. Sequencing input: peripheral blood. The receptors come from a man aged 55 to 70 with active or convalescent COVID-19. CDR3s include the opening cysteine and the closing phenylalanine or tryptophan. Each record gives: CDR3 protein, CDR3 DNA, V gene, D gene, J gene, clone size. The D gene is left open where the match is weak. Rows give clone size only sometimes, using once, few, many, or a class for an expanded clone.

cdr3_aa: CASSLPGGHSPLHF
cdr3_nt: TGTGCCAGCAGCCTCCCAGGGGGGCATTCACCCCTCCACTTT
v_call: TRBV3-1/TRBV3-2
d_call: TRBD1
j_call: TRBJ1-6
clone_size: -

cdr3_aa: CASSLAPGTDTQYF
cdr3_nt: TGCGCCAGCAGCTTGGCGCCGGGCACAGATACGCAGTATTTT
v_call: TRBV5-1
d_call: -
j_call: TRBJ2-3
clone_size: -

cdr3_aa: CASTARGSTNEKLFF
cdr3_nt: TGTGCCAGCACGGCCCGCGGGTCAACTAATGAAAAACTGTTTTTT
v_call: TRBV2
d_call: -
j_call: TRBJ1-4
clone_size: -

cdr3_aa: CSASWDRGLPDTQYF
cdr3_nt: TGCAGTGCTAGTTGGGACAGGGGGCTTCCAGATACGCAGTATTTT
v_call: TRBV20-1
d_call: TRBD1
j_call: TRBJ2-3
clone_size: -

cdr3_aa: CASTRDSTYEQYF
cdr3_nt: TGTGCCAGCACCCGGGACAGCACCTACGAGCAGTACTTC
v_call: TRBV7-9
d_call: TRBD1
j_call: TRBJ2-7
clone_size: -

cdr3_aa: CASSPRAGARGGELFF
cdr3_nt: TGTGCCAGTAGTCCAAGAGCGGGGGCGCGCGGCGGGGAGCTGTTTTTT
v_call: TRBV19
d_call: TRBD2
j_call: TRBJ2-2
clone_size: once

cdr3_aa: CAVSGYNEQFF
cdr3_nt: TGTGCAGTTAGCGGGTACAATGAGCAGTTCTTC
v_call: TRBV25-1
d_call: TRBD2
j_call: TRBJ2-1
clone_size: -

cdr3_aa: CASSPGEGTAWKETQYF
cdr3_nt: TGTGCCAGCAGTCCGGGAGAAGGGACAGCGTGGAAAGAGACCCAGTACTTC
v_call: TRBV6-6
d_call: -
j_call: TRBJ2-5
clone_size: -

cdr3_aa: CASSPITSSYEQYF
cdr3_nt: TGTGCCAGCAGCCCGATTACTAGCTCTTACGAGCAGTACTTC
v_call: TRBV11-1
d_call: -
j_call: TRBJ2-7
clone_size: -

cdr3_aa: CASSLFGGHTPYEQYF
cdr3_nt: TGTGCCAGCAGCTTATTTGGGGGCCATACTCCATACGAGCAGTACTTC
v_call: TRBV7-9
d_call: -
j_call: TRBJ2-7
clone_size: -

cdr3_aa: CASSLEQTNTGELFF
cdr3_nt: TGCGCCAGCAGCTTGGAACAGACGAACACCGGGGAGCTGTTTTTT
v_call: TRBV5-1
d_call: -
j_call: TRBJ2-2
clone_size: -

cdr3_aa: CASSPFVTGTNEQYF
cdr3_nt: TGTGCCAGCTCACCATTTGTTACAGGTACTAACGAGCAGTACTTC
v_call: TRBV18
d_call: -
j_call: TRBJ2-7
clone_size: -

cdr3_aa: CASKQGTGDTEAFF
cdr3_nt: TGTGCCAGCAAGCAAGGGACAGGGGACACTGAAGCTTTCTTT
v_call: TRBV6-5
d_call: TRBD1
j_call: TRBJ1-1
clone_size: -

cdr3_aa: CASSVRGQEKLFF
cdr3_nt: TGTGCCAGCAGCGTCAGGGGGCAGGAAAAACTGTTTTTT
v_call: TRBV5-6
d_call: TRBD1
j_call: TRBJ1-4
clone_size: -

cdr3_aa: CASSSGGAPDTQYF
cdr3_nt: TGTGCCAGCAGTAGCGGGGGCGCCCCAGATACGCAGTATTTT
v_call: TRBV6-5
d_call: TRBD2
j_call: TRBJ2-3
clone_size: -

cdr3_aa: CASSPGGTEQFF
cdr3_nt: TGTGCCAGCAGTCCCGGGGGGACTGAGCAGTTCTTC
v_call: TRBV6-5
d_call: TRBD2
j_call: TRBJ2-1
clone_size: -

cdr3_aa: CASSPRGPKRGYTF
cdr3_nt: TGTGCCAGCAGCCCAAGAGGGCCCAAAAGGGGCTACACCTTC
v_call: TRBV6-5
d_call: -
j_call: TRBJ1-2
clone_size: -

cdr3_aa: CASSSRRDTSSYEQYF
cdr3_nt: TGTGCCAGCAGTTCCCGTCGGGACACCAGCTCCTACGAGCAGTACTTC
v_call: TRBV6-2/TRBV6-3
d_call: -
j_call: TRBJ2-7
clone_size: -

cdr3_aa: CASSQELSSGFNEQFF
cdr3_nt: TGTGCCAGCAGCCAAGAACTCTCGTCGGGGTTCAATGAGCAGTTCTTC
v_call: TRBV4-2
d_call: -
j_call: TRBJ2-1
clone_size: -

cdr3_aa: CASSRFTGSMNAGELFF
cdr3_nt: TGTGCCAGCAGCCGGTTCACAGGGAGTATGAATGCCGGGGAGCTGTTTTTT
v_call: TRBV3-1/TRBV3-2
d_call: -
j_call: TRBJ2-2
clone_size: -

cdr3_aa: CASSPGGPGANVLTF
cdr3_nt: TGTGCCAGCAGCCCCGGAGGGCCTGGGGCCAACGTCCTGACTTTC
v_call: TRBV7-2
d_call: -
j_call: TRBJ2-6
clone_size: -

cdr3_aa: CASSYSGSGNEQFF
cdr3_nt: TGTGCCAGCAGTTATAGCGGGAGTGGCAATGAGCAGTTCTTC
v_call: TRBV6-5
d_call: TRBD2
j_call: TRBJ2-1
clone_size: once

cdr3_aa: CASSQDDLVSYEQYF
cdr3_nt: TGTGCCAGCAGCCAAGATGATTTAGTTTCCTACGAGCAGTACTTC
v_call: TRBV3-1/TRBV3-2
d_call: -
j_call: TRBJ2-7
clone_size: once

cdr3_aa: CASSLVGGGTGLTDTQYF
cdr3_nt: TGTGCCAGCAGCTTAGTCGGGGGCGGGACAGGACTCACAGATACGCAGTATTTT
v_call: TRBV11-2
d_call: TRBD1
j_call: TRBJ2-3
clone_size: few

cdr3_aa: CASSGPLGGLRDYNEQFF
cdr3_nt: TGTGCCAGCAGTGGCCCGCTCGGGGGATTAAGGGATTACAATGAGCAGTTCTTC
v_call: TRBV25-1
d_call: -
j_call: TRBJ2-1
clone_size: -

cdr3_aa: CASSLRSGLAGGQYNEQFF
cdr3_nt: TGTGCCAGCAGCTTACGATCTGGACTAGCGGGGGGGCAATACAATGAGCAGTTCTTC
v_call: TRBV11-2
d_call: TRBD2
j_call: TRBJ2-1
clone_size: -

cdr3_aa: CASSPVWTSGGGADTQYF
cdr3_nt: TGCGCCAGCAGCCCTGTCTGGACTAGTGGTGGAGGCGCAGATACGCAGTATTTT
v_call: TRBV5-1
d_call: TRBD2
j_call: TRBJ2-3
clone_size: few

cdr3_aa: CASRGGFSGNTIYF
cdr3_nt: TGTGCCAGCAGAGGAGGATTCTCTGGAAACACCATATATTTT
v_call: TRBV2
d_call: -
j_call: TRBJ1-3
clone_size: -

cdr3_aa: CASSSGQLSEQYF
cdr3_nt: TGTGCCAGCAGCTCGGGACAGCTAAGCGAGCAGTACTTC
v_call: TRBV7-6
d_call: TRBD1
j_call: TRBJ2-7
clone_size: -

cdr3_aa: CASSVSGLAFSYNEQFF
cdr3_nt: TGTGCCAGCAGCGTTTCGGGACTAGCTTTCTCCTACAATGAGCAGTTCTTC
v_call: TRBV7-3
d_call: TRBD2
j_call: TRBJ2-1
clone_size: -

cdr3_aa: CASSLVMGRLNTEAFF
cdr3_nt: TGTGCCAGCAGCTTAGTAATGGGCCGCCTGAACACTGAAGCTTTCTTT
v_call: TRBV11-3
d_call: -
j_call: TRBJ1-1
clone_size: few

cdr3_aa: CASSIVGAAGELFF
cdr3_nt: TGTGCCAGTAGTATAGTTGGGGCGGCCGGGGAGCTGTTTTTT
v_call: TRBV19
d_call: -
j_call: TRBJ2-2
clone_size: -

cdr3_aa: CASSQGGQYPFLFNQPQHF
cdr3_nt: TGTGCCAGCAGCCAAGGGGGACAGTACCCTTTCCTCTTCAATCAGCCCCAGCATTTT
v_call: TRBV3-1/TRBV3-2
d_call: TRBD1
j_call: TRBJ1-5
clone_size: -

cdr3_aa: CASSLAGGADTQYF
cdr3_nt: TGTGCCAGCAGCTTAGCAGGGGGCGCAGATACGCAGTATTTT
v_call: TRBV11-2
d_call: TRBD1
j_call: TRBJ2-3
clone_size: -

cdr3_aa: CASTTGADNSPLHF
cdr3_nt: TGTGCCAGCACCACAGGGGCCGATAATTCACCCCTCCACTTT
v_call: TRBV27
d_call: TRBD1
j_call: TRBJ1-6
clone_size: -

cdr3_aa: CASSLGTTGGSPLHF
cdr3_nt: TGTGCCAGCAGCTTAGGGACGACAGGTGGTTCACCCCTCCACTTT
v_call: TRBV7-8
d_call: -
j_call: TRBJ1-6
clone_size: -

cdr3_aa: CASSQMTDTQYF
cdr3_nt: TGTGCCAGCAGCCAAATGACAGATACGCAGTATTTT
v_call: TRBV7-2
d_call: -
j_call: TRBJ2-3
clone_size: few

cdr3_aa: CAIFPGTGLYQPQHF
cdr3_nt: TGTGCCATCTTCCCAGGGACAGGGCTCTATCAGCCCCAGCATTTT
v_call: TRBV21-1
d_call: -
j_call: TRBJ1-5
clone_size: -

cdr3_aa: CASSVGGGGGAADTQYF
cdr3_nt: TGTGCCAGCAGCGTAGGTGGCGGCGGGGGGGCCGCAGATACGCAGTATTTT
v_call: TRBV9
d_call: TRBD2
j_call: TRBJ2-3
clone_size: -

cdr3_aa: CATSGDVNTEAFF
cdr3_nt: TGTGCCACCAGCGGAGACGTGAACACTGAAGCTTTCTTT
v_call: TRBV15
d_call: -
j_call: TRBJ1-1
clone_size: -

cdr3_aa: CASSIPGYGYTF
cdr3_nt: TGTGCCAGTAGTATACCCGGCTATGGCTACACCTTC
v_call: TRBV19
d_call: -
j_call: TRBJ1-2
clone_size: few

cdr3_aa: CASSSGGASYNEQFF
cdr3_nt: TGTGCCAGCAGTTCCGGGGGGGCGTCCTACAATGAGCAGTTCTTC
v_call: TRBV7-9
d_call: TRBD2
j_call: TRBJ2-1
clone_size: once

cdr3_aa: CASSLGAGASTDTQYF
cdr3_nt: TGTGCCAGCAGTTTGGGTGCGGGGGCGAGCACAGATACGCAGTATTTT
v_call: TRBV2
d_call: -
j_call: TRBJ2-3
clone_size: -

cdr3_aa: CASSGRTGDNTEAFF
cdr3_nt: TGTGCCAGCAGTGGCCGGACAGGGGATAACACTGAAGCTTTCTTT
v_call: TRBV2
d_call: TRBD1
j_call: TRBJ1-1
clone_size: -

cdr3_aa: CASSQGGTSGIQTNEQFF
cdr3_nt: TGTGCCAGCAGCCAAGGTGGCACTAGCGGGATACAAACGAATGAGCAGTTCTTC
v_call: TRBV3-1/TRBV3-2
d_call: TRBD2
j_call: TRBJ2-1
clone_size: -

cdr3_aa: CASSPLGAGEDTQYF
cdr3_nt: TGTGCCAGCAGCCCCCTTGGAGCGGGAGAGGATACGCAGTATTTT
v_call: TRBV5-8
d_call: TRBD2
j_call: TRBJ2-3
clone_size: -

cdr3_aa: CATSRGGNTEAFF
cdr3_nt: TGTGCCACCAGCCGCGGGGGGAACACTGAAGCTTTCTTT
v_call: TRBV15
d_call: -
j_call: TRBJ1-1
clone_size: once

cdr3_aa: CASSSGSSGYGYTF
cdr3_nt: TGCGCCAGCAGCTCGGGGTCTTCAGGCTATGGCTACACCTTC
v_call: TRBV5-1
d_call: -
j_call: TRBJ1-2
clone_size: -

cdr3_aa: CASSSSGGGETQYF
cdr3_nt: TGTGCCAGCAGCTCTAGCGGGGGGGGAGAGACCCAGTACTTC
v_call: TRBV7-8
d_call: TRBD2
j_call: TRBJ2-5
clone_size: -

cdr3_aa: CASSAQQGNSYEQYF
cdr3_nt: TGTGCCAGCAGCGCCCAGCAGGGGAACTCCTACGAGCAGTACTTC
v_call: TRBV11-2
d_call: -
j_call: TRBJ2-7
clone_size: -

cdr3_aa: CASSDTGTSDDEQFF
cdr3_nt: TGTGCCAGCAGTGATACCGGGACTAGTGACGATGAGCAGTTCTTC
v_call: TRBV25-1
d_call: TRBD2
j_call: TRBJ2-1
clone_size: once

cdr3_aa: CATSKQARGFQETQYF
cdr3_nt: TGTGCCACCAGCAAACAGGCCAGGGGGTTCCAAGAGACCCAGTACTTC
v_call: TRBV15
d_call: TRBD1
j_call: TRBJ2-5
clone_size: -

cdr3_aa: CASSLSSVQETQYF
cdr3_nt: TGTGCCAGCAGTTTATCGTCTGTCCAAGAGACCCAGTACTTC
v_call: TRBV28
d_call: -
j_call: TRBJ2-5
clone_size: -

cdr3_aa: CASSLKTDTGELFF
cdr3_nt: TGTGCCAGCTCACTAAAGACTGATACCGGGGAGCTGTTTTTT
v_call: TRBV18
d_call: -
j_call: TRBJ2-2
clone_size: -